One and the same sample provided the 5 T cell receptor beta chains below, sequenced in a study of OX40 agonist ivuxolimab in advanced cancers. The method was immunoSEQ multiplex PCR; TCRdb's version includes in-frame clones alone and lacks a portion of them. The sample holds 13,000 to 15,000 clones, 85% to 95% seen once. Material: CD4+ or CD8+ T cells sorted from blood, obtained in a trial of the OX40 agonist ivuxolimab. Every receptor here comes from an adult with an advanced solid tumor such as melanoma, head and neck, liver or kidney cancer.

This rearrangement joins TRBV27 to TRBJ2-7; the D gene is possibly TRBD2 (5 bases). Germline assignment: CDR1 MNHEY and CDR2 SMNVEV (reference sequence). The V and J ends lost 0 bases and 2 bases respectively, with 8 bases between them. This CDR3 has 14 residues. The CDR3, as DNA: TGTGCCAGCAGTTTATCCGGGGTTGCCTACGAGCAGTACTTC. Its translation: CASSLSGVAYEQYF.

As concerns this clone: Different DNA sequences within this sample yield the same CDR3. The chain employs TRBV27 and TRBJ2-3; 11 nucleotides agree with TRBD2. With V trimmed by 3 bases and J by 3 bases, 5 bases remained unmatched. CDR1 MNHEY and CDR2 SMNVEV come from the germline V gene (reference sequence). This CDR3 region has 16 residues. The CDR3 sequence: CASSLLAGGVTDTQYF. DNA for the CDR3: TGTGCCAGCAGTTTGCTAGCGGGGGGCGTTACAGATACGCAGTATTTT.

The chain combines TRBV7-9 with TRBJ1-1; D unclear. V dropped 0 bases and J dropped 2 bases, with 4 bases sitting between them. Germline CDR1 is SEHNR and CDR2 is FQNEAQ (reference sequence). The CDR3 loop spans 13 amino acids. In nucleotides, the CDR3 is TGTGCCAGCAGCTTAGCGGATAACACTGAAGCTTTCTTT. Its protein is CASSLADNTEAFF.

DNA for the CDR3: TGTGCCAGCAGCCCTACCGGGGCCTTCACAGATACGCAGTATTTT. It specifies CASSPTGAFTDTQYF. The J gene is TRBJ2-3, the V gene TRBV7-3, with D perhaps TRBD1 or TRBD2 (5 bases each). This CDR3 spans 15 amino acids. Germline CDR1 is SGHTA and CDR2 is FQGTGA. V lost 5 bases and J lost 2, with 14 bases in between.

The rearrangement uses TRBV2 and TRBJ1-5, with no clear D. This CDR3 comprises 16 residues. Germline assignment: CDR1 SNHLY and CDR2 FYNNEI. Trimming left V 2 bases short and J 0 bases short, with 11 bases between. The CDR3 protein is CASSELGVDSNQPQHF. The CDR3 DNA is TGTGCCAGCAGTGAACTGGGAGTCGATAGCAATCAGCCCCAGCATTTT.